This T cell receptor (beta chain) originates from a study of cytomegalovirus exposure and HLA in healthy donors. Study at large: The same platform as the roughly 630 first-cohort repertoires was used for the 120 validation repertoires, a later analysis reported.

Study-level points and caveats: The study put around 180 TCR beta chains on its list as cytomegalovirus-associated. Specificity of three CMV-associated chains for CMV antigens was verified in vitro.

About this clone itself: The target antigen is unknown.

The V end lost 5 bases, the J end lost 5 bases, and 13 bases lay between the germline ends. CDR3 length: 13 amino acids. Per the germline V gene, CDR1 is SSHAT and CDR2 is FNYEAQ (reference sequence). Method: immunoSEQ multiplex PCR; TCRdb's copy keeps in-frame clones and lacks some. Among about 280,000 clones, around nine tenths were seen once, and the ten largest hold around 0.9%. This clonotype was obtained from a woman aged 18-29 years in good health and CMV-seronegative. The material sequenced was PBMCs. V usage is TRBV7-7 and J usage is TRBJ2-7; TRBD1 might be the D (5 bases). The CDR3, as DNA: TGTGCCAGCAGCCTAACTGTAGGGGACGAGCAGTACTTC. This translates into CASSLTVGDEQYF.